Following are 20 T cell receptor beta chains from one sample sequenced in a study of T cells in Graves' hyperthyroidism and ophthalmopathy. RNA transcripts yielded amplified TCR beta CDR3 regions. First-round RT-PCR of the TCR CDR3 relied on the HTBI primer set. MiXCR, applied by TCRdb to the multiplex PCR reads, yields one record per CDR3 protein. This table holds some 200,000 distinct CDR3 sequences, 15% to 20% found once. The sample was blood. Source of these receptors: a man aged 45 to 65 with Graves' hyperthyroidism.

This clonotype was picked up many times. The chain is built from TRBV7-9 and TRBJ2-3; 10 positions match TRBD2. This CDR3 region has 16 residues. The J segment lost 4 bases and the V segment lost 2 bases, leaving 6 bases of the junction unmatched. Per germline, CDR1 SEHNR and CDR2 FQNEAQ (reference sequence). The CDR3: CASSLLRLAGADTQYF. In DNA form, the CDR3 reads TGTGCCAGCAGCTTACTACGTCTAGCGGGAGCAGATACGCAGTATTTT.

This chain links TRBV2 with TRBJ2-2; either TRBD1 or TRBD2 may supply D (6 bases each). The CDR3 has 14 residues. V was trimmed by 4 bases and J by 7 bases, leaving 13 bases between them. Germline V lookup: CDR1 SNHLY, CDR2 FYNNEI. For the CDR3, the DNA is TGTGCCAGCAGTGTTTGGGGGGCTGGCGGGGAGCTGTTTTTT. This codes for CASSVWGAGGELFF.

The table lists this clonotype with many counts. As DNA, the CDR3 is TGTGCCAGCGGACCGGGACAGTCCGTCGAGACCCAGTACTTC. The encoded protein is CASGPGQSVETQYF. The J gene is TRBJ2-5, the V gene TRBV12-3 or TRBV12-4; the match to TRBD1 covers 7 bases. CDR3 length: 14 residues. V lost 8 bases to trimming and J lost 5 bases; unmatched junction nucleotides: 11.

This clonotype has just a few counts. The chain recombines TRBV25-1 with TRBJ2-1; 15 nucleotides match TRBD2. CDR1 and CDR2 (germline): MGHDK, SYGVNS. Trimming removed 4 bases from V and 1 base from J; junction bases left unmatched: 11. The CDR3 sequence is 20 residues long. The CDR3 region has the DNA TGTGCCAGCAGTGCAACGGGACTAGCGGGAGGTTCCAGGTCCTACAATGAGCAGTTCTTC. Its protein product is CASSATGLAGGSRSYNEQFF.

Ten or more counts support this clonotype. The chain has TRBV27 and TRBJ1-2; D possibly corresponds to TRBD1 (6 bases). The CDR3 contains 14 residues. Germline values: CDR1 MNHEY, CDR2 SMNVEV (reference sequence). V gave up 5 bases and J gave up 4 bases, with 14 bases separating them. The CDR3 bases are TGTGCCAGCAGTCCGCAGACAGGTCCCTATGGCTACACCTTC. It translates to CASSPQTGPYGYTF.

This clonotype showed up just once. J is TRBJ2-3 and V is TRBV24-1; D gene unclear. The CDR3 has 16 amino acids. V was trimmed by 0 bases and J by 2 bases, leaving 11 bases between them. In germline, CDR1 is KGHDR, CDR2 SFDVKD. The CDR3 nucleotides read TGTGCCACCAGTGATTTGGGTATGGGCTCCACAGATACGCAGTATTTT. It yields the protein CATSDLGMGSTDTQYF.

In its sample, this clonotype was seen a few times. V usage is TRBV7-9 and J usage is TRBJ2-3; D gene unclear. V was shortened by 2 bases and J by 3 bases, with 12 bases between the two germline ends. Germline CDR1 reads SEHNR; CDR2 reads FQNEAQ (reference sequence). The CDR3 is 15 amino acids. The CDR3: CASSLPRVPTDTQYF. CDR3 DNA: TGTGCCAGCAGCTTACCCCGTGTGCCGACAGATACGCAGTATTTT. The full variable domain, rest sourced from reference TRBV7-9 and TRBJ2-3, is DTGVSQNPRHKITKRGQNVTFRCDPISEHNRLYWYRQTLGQGPEFLTYFQNEAQLEKSRLLSDRFSAERPKGSFSTLEIQRTEQGDSAMYLCASSLPRVPTDTQYFGPGTRLTVL.

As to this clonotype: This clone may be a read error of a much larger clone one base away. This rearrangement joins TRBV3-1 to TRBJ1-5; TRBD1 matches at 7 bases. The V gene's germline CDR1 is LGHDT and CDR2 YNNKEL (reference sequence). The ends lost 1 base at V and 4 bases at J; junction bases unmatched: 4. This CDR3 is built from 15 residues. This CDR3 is CASSQGRGPNQPQHF. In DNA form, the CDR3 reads TGTGCCAGCAGCCAAGGGAGGGGGCCTAATCAGCCCCAGCATTTT.

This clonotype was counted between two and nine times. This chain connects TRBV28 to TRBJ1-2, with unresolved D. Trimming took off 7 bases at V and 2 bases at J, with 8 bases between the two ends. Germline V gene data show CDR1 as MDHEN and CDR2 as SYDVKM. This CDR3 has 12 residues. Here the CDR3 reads CASTDWNYGYTF. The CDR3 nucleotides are TGTGCCAGCACTGACTGGAACTATGGCTACACCTTC.

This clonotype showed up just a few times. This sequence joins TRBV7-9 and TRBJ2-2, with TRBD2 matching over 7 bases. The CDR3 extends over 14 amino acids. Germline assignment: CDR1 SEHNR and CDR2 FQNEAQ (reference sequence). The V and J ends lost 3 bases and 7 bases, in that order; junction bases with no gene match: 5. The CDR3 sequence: CASSFSGKGGELFF. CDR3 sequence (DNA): TGTGCCAGCAGCTTCAGCGGGAAAGGCGGGGAGCTGTTTTTT. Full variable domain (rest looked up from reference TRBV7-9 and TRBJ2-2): DTGVSQNPRHKITKRGQNVTFRCDPISEHNRLYWYRQTLGQGPEFLTYFQNEAQLEKSRLLSDRFSAERPKGSFSTLEIQRTEQGDSAMYLCASSFSGKGGELFFGEGSRLTVL.

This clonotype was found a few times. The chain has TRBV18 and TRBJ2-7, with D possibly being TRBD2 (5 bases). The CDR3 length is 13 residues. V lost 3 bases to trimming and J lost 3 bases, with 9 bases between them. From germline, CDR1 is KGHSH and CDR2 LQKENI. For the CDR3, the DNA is TGTGCCAGCTCACCGGACGAGGGCTACGAGCAGTACTTC. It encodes CASSPDEGYEQYF.

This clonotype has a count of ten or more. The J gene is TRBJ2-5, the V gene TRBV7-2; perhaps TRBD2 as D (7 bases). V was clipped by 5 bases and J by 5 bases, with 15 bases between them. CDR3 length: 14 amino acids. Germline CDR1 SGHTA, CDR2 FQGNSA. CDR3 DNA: TGTGCCAGCAGCCCCTGGGGGGGCGGGGAGACCCAGTACTTC. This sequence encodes CASSPWGGGETQYF. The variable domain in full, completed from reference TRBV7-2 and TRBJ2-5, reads GAGVSQSPSNKVTEKGKDVELRCDPISGHTALYWYRQSLGQGLEFLIYFQGNSAPDKSGLPSDRFSAERTGGSVSTLTIQRTQQEDSAVYLCASSPWGGGETQYFGPGTRLLVL.

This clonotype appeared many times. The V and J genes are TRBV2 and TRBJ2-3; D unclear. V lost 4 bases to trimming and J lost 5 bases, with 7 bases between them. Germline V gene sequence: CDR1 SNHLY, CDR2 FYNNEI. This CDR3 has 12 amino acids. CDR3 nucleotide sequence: TGTGCCAGCAGTGCGCCCGTAGATACGCAGTATTTT. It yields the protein CASSAPVDTQYF.

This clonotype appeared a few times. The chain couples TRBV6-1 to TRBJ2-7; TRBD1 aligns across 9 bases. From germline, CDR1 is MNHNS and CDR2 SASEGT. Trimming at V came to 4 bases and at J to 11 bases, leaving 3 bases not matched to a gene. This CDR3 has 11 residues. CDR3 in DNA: TGTGCCAGCAGTGGGGGACAGGGAGAGTACTTC. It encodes CASSGGQGEYF.

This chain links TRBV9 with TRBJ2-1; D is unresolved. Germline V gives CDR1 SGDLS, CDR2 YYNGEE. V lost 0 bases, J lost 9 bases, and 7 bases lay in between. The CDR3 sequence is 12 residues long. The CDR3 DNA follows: TGTGCCAGCAGCGTAGAACCCGGTGAGCAGTTCTTC. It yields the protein CASSVEPGEQFF.

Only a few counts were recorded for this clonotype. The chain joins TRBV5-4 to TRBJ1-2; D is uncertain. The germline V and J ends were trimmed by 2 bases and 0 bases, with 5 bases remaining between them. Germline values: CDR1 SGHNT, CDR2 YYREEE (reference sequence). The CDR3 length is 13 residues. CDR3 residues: CASSFNTNYGYTF. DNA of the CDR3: TGTGCCAGCAGCTTCAACACTAACTATGGCTACACCTTC.

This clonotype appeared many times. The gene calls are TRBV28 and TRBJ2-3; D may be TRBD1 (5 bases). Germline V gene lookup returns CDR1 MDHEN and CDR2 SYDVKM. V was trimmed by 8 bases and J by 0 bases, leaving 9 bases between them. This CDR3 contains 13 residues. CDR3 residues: CASQGTSTDTQYF. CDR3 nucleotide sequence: TGTGCCAGCCAGGGAACTAGCACAGATACGCAGTATTTT.

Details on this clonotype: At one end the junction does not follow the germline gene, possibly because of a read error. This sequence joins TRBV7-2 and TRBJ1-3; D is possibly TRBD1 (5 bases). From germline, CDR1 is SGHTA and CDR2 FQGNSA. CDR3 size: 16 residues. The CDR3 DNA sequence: TGTGCCAGCAGCTCGGGGGGGTCTAACTCTAGAAACACCATATATTTT. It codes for CASSSGGSNSRNTIYF.

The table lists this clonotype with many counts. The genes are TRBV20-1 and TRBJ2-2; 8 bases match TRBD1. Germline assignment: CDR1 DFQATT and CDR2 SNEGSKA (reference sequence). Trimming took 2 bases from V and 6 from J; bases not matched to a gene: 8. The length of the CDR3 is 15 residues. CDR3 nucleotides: TGCAGTGCTAGACTTCAGGGGGCAGGGCCCGGGGAGCTGTTTTTT. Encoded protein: CSARLQGAGPGELFF.

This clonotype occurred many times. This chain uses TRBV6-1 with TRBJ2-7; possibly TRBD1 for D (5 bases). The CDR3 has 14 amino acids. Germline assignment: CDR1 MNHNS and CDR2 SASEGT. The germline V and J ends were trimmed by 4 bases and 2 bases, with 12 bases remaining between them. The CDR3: CASSGLETAYEQYF. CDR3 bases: TGTGCCAGCAGTGGCCTGGAGACAGCCTACGAGCAGTACTTC.